The T cell receptor (beta chain) under discussion was sequenced for a study of shared clonotypes between healthy human individuals (dated by TCRdb to the early 2020s). Looking at the study overall: Three men and two women, aged 18 to 49 years, made up the cohort. Between about 0.8 and 8.9 billion PBMCs per donor were obtained by leukapheresis. Blood TCR repertoires of several healthy adults were deeply sequenced to estimate repertoire size and the extent of clonotype sharing between individuals. Libraries were prepared and TCR repertoires were sequenced by different laboratories using diverse techniques, in order to increase sequencing depth and limit assay-specific biases. Per donor, three plates each were used for CD4 naive and CD4 memory, two for CD8 naive, and one for CD8 memory. General study outcomes and caveats: Pairwise subsampling led to the expectation that sequencing depth would affect the degree of clonotype sharing among donors. Naive subsets generally had larger estimated clonotype richness than memory subsets. Clonotypes shared by all four sorted-subset donors showed higher generation probabilities than non-shared clonotypes. Sampling was restricted to blood, and TCR repertoires in tissue are likely to differ from TCR repertoires in blood. Across a handful of donors, about 4.5% of naive CD4, roughly 3.3% of naive CD8, under 2.5% of memory CD4, and about 0.4% of memory CD8 clonotypes were shared. Because the study included only a small number of donors, the genetic and exposure-history diversity represented was limited. Even with the large sequencing depth, rarefaction of the sorted-subset datasets indicated that sequencing was incomplete.

V lost 9 bases and J lost 1 base; the stretch between them is 13 bases long. Including cysteine and phenylalanine, the CDR3 has 13 amino acids. Only CDR3 DNA remains: 39 bases, in frame from the first base. The CDR1 and CDR2 encoded by the germline V gene are MNHNS and SASEGT. Using the deep immunoSEQ assay, TCR CDR3 regions were amplified from genomic DNA by multiplex PCR. Extracted genomic DNA from each cell subset was spread evenly across all wells of several immunoSEQ 96-well plates, with each plate serving as a replicate. Each replicate PCR for sorted subsets received around 210 ng genomic DNA, equal to tens of thousands of T cell genomes. Purified libraries were quantified with a Qubit 3.0 fluorometer, sized on a Bioanalyzer 2100, and re-quantified with the KAPA Library Quantification kit. Each immunoSEQ 96-well plate was sequenced on its own single-read 150-cycle Illumina NextSeq 550 flow cell. Per the authors' processing: The immunoSEQ output contained only junctional sequences without quality scores, so filtering could not match that applied to full-length reads. Sequences were annotated with PyIR, a Python wrapper for IgBLAST v1.9, and V/J genes and CDR3 were assigned using IMGT germline references. Reads were filtered out if the reads had weak V/J assignments (E-value above 1e-6), no CDR3, stop codons, out-of-frame junctions, or ambiguous translated residues. V3J clonotypes were defined as sequences sharing the same inferred V gene, J gene, and CDR3 amino acid sequence. To compute the percentage overlap between repertoires, the number of shared unique clonotypes was divided by the size of the smaller repertoire. Repertoire richness was assessed with RTK rarefaction, the Chao1 estimator, and Recon v2.1 estimates of unobserved clonotypes. Generation probabilities were computed with OLGA for all TCRbeta clonotypes obtained by the gDNA method from a few donors. In TCRdb, the immuneACCESS table is reduced to in-frame sequences with V and J assigned. These tables do not hold every clone; where another copy was compared, an unresolved V gene accounts for under half, and the others remain unexplained. The DNA was the basis for D and trimming; V, J and clone size are from that table. The table for this sample lists about 2 million clones; 85% to 95% of them were counted only once. The ten biggest clones cover 0.13% of the sample.

This clone was found once. The target of this receptor is not known. Within one base of it there is no much larger clone, and no base qualities were kept. Other DNA sequences within the sample encode an identical CDR3. The donors were healthy, HIV-negative adults with no recently reported acute infections or vaccinations. Every donor was a Caucasian adult residing in Nashville, Tennessee, USA. CD4+ T cells were enriched by magnetic negative selection; naive cells were then positively selected on CD45RA, and the negative fraction formed the memory subset. After blood collection by leukapheresis, PBMCs were isolated using Ficoll-Histopaque density gradient centrifugation and then cryopreserved in the vapor phase of liquid nitrogen. Purity and quantity of every magnetically sorted T cell population were checked by analytical flow cytometry. From each sorted fraction, genomic DNA was isolated and quantified by UV absorbance on a Nanodrop 2000c.

Sequencing input: naive CD4+ T cells sorted from blood. This sample's cell subset or site label indicates: CD45RA+ positively selected. The receptor was derived from a man between 18 and 35 years old in good health. The chain was built from TRBV6-1 and TRBJ2-7, with an unclear D gene assignment. The nucleotide sequence reads as follows: TGTGCCAGTCGGCCAGCGTCTTCCTACGAGCAGTACTTC. This sequence encodes CASRPASSYEQYF.